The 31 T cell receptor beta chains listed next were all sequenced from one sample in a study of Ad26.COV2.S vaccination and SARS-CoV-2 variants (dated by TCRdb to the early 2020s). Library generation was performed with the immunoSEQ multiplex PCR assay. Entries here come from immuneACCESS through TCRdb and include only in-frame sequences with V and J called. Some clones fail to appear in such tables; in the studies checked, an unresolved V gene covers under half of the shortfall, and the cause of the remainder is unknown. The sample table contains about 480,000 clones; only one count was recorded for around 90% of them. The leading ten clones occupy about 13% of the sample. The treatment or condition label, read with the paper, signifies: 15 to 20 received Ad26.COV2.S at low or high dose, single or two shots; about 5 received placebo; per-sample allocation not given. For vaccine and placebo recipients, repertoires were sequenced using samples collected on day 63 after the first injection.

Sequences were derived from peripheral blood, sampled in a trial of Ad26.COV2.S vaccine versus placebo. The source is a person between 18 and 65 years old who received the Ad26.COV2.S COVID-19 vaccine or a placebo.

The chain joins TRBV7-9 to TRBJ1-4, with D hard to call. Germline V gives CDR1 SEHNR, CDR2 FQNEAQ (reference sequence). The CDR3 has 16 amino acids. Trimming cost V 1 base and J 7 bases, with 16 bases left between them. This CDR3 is CASSLVSGGMVEKLFF. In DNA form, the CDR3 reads TGTGCCAGCAGCTTAGTGTCTGGAGGCATGGTTGAAAAACTGTTTTTT.

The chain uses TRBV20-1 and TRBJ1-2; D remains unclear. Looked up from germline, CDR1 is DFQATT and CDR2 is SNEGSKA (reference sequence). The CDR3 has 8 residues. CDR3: CSWLGYTF. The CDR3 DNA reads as TGCAGCTGGTTGGGCTACACCTTC.

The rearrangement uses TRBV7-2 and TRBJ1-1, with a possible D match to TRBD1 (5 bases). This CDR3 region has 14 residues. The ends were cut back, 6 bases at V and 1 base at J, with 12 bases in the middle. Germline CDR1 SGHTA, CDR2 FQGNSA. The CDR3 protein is CASRTGAGNTEAFF. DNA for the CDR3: TGTGCCAGCAGGACCGGGGCTGGGAACACTGAAGCTTTCTTT.

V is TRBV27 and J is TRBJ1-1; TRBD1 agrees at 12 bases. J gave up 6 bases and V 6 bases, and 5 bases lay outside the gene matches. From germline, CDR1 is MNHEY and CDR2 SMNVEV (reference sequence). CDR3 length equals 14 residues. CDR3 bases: TGTGCCAGCAGGCCGGGACAGGGGGCGTCTGAAGCTTTCTTT. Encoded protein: CASRPGQGASEAFF.

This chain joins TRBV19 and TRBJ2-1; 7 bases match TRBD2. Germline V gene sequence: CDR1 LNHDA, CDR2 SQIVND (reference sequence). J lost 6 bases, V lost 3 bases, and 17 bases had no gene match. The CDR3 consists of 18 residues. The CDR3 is CASSIIPGPGGIANEQFF. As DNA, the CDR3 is TGTGCCAGTAGTATTATCCCTGGCCCGGGAGGAATAGCCAATGAGCAGTTCTTC.

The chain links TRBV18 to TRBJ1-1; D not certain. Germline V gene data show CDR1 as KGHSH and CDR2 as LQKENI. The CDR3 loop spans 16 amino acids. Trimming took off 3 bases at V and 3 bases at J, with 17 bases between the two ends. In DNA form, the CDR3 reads TGTGCCAGCTCACCCGGAAAACTCCTAGTGGACACTGAAGCTTTCTTT. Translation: CASSPGKLLVDTEAFF.

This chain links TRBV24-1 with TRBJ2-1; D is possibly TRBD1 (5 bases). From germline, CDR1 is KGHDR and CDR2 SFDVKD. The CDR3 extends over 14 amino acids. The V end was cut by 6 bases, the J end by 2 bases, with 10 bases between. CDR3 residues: CATSKTGTYNEQFF. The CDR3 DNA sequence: TGTGCCACCAGTAAAACAGGTACCTACAATGAGCAGTTCTTC.

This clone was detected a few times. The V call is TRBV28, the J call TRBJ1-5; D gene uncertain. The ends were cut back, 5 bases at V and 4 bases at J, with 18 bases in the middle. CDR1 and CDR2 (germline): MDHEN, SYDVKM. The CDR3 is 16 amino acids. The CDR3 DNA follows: TGTGCCAGCAGTAAAAGCAGCCCTGGGAGAAATCAGCCCCAGCATTTT. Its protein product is CASSKSSPGRNQPQHF.

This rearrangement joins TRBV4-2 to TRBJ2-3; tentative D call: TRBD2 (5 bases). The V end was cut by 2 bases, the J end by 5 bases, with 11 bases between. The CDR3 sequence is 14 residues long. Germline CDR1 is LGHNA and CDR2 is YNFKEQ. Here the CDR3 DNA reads TGTGCCAGCAGCCAACGGACGGGGATAGATACGCAGTATTTT. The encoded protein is CASSQRTGIDTQYF.

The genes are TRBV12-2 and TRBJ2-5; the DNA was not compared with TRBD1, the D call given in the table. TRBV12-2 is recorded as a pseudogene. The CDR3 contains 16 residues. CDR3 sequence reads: CASRLEQGLSEETQYF. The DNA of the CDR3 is TGTGCAAGTCGCTTGGAACAGGGGCTTTCTGAGGAGACCCAGTACTTC.

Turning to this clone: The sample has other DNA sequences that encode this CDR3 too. CDR3 residues: CASSPTGNTEAFF. DNA of the CDR3: TGTGCCAGCAGTCCTACAGGGAACACTGAAGCTTTCTTT. The chain combines TRBV6-5 with TRBJ1-1; D may be TRBD1 (5 bases). In germline, CDR1 is MNHEY, CDR2 SVGAGI. Trimming removed 5 bases at V and 1 base at J, with 8 bases between. The CDR3 spans 13 residues.

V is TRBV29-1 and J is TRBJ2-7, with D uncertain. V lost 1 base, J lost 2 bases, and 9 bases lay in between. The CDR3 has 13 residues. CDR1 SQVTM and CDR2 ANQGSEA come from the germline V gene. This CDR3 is CSVEAGRTYEQYF. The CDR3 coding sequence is TGCAGCGTTGAAGCGGGCAGAACCTACGAGCAGTACTTC.

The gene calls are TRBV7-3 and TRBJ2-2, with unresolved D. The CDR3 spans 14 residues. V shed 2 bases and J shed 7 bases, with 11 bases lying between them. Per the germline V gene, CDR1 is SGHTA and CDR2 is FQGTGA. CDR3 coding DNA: TGTGCCAGCAGCTTATTAATGGCAAACGGGGAGCTGTTTTTT. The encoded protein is CASSLLMANGELFF.

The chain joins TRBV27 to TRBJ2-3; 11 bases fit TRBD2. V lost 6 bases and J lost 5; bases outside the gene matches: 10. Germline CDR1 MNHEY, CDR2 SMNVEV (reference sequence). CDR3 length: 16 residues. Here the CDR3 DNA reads TGTGCCAGCAGCGCCGTTAGCGGGAGGGCCCGAGATACGCAGTATTTT. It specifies CASSAVSGRARDTQYF.

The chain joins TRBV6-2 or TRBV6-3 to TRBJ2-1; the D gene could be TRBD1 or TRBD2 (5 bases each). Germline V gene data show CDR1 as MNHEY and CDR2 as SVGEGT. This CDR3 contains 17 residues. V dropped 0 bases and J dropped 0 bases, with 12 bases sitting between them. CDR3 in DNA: TGTGCCAGCAGTTACTCTTCGGGACGCAGCTCCTACAATGAGCAGTTCTTC. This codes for CASSYSSGRSSYNEQFF.

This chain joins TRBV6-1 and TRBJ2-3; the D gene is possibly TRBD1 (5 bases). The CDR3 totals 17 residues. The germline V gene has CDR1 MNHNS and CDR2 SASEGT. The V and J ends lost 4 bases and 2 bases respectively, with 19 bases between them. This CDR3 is CASSAFRRSGSTDTQYF. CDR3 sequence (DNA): TGTGCCAGCAGTGCTTTCCGTCGGTCAGGGTCCACAGATACGCAGTATTTT.

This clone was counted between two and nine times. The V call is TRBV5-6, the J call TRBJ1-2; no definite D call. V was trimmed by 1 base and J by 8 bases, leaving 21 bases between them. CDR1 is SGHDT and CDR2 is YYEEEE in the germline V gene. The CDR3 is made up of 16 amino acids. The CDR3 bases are TGTGCCAGCAGCTTGTTTGGTAGACTCCATTCTGGGGGCTACACCTTC. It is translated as CASSLFGRLHSGGYTF.

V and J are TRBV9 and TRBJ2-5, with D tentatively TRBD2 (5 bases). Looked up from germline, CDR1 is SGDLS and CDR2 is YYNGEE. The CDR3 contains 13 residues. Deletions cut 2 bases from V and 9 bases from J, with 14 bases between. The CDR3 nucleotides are TGTGCCAGCAGCGTCGTGGGAGCCGCGCCCCAGTACTTC. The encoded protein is CASSVVGAAPQYF.

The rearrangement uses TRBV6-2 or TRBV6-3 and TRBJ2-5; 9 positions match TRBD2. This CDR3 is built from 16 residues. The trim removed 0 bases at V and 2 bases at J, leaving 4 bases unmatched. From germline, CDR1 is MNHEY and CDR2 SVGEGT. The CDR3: CASSYSSGRTQETQYF. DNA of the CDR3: TGTGCCAGCAGTTACTCTAGCGGGAGAACACAAGAGACCCAGTACTTC.

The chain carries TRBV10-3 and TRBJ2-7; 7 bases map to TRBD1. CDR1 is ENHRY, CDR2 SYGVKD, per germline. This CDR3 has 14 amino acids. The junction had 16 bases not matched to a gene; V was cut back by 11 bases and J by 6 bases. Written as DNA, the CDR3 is TGTGCCGTCCGGGGAGACAGGGCAGGGGTCGAGCAGTACTTC. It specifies CAVRGDRAGVEQYF.

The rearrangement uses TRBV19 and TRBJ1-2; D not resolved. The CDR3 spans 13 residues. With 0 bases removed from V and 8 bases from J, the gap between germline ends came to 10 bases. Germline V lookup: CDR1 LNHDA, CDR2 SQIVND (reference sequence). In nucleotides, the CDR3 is TGTGCCAGTAGTATAGATCTCAGACGGGGCTACACCTTC. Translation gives CASSIDLRRGYTF.

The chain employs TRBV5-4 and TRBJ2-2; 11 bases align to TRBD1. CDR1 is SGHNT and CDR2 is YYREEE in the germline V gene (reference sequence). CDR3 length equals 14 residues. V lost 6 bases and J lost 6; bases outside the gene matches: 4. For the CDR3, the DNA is TGTGCCAGCAAACGGACAGGGGGCTCCGGGGAGCTGTTTTTT. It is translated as CASKRTGGSGELFF. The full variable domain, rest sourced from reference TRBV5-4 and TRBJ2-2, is ETGVTQSPTHLIKTRGQQVTLRCSSQSGHNTVSWYQQALGQGPQFIFQYYREEENGRGNFPPRFSGLQFPNYSSELNVNALELDDSALYLCASKRTGGSGELFFGEGSRLTVL.

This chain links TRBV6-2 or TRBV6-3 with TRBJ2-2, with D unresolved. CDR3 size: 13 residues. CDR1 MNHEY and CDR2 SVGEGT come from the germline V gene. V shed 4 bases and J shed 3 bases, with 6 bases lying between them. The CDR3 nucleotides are TGTGCCAGCAGTTCCCCATACACCGGGGAGCTGTTTTTT. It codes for CASSSPYTGELFF.

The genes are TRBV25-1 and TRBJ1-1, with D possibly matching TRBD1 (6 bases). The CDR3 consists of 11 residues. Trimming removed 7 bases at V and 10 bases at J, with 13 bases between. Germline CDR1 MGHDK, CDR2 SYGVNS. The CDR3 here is CASIDRYAAFF. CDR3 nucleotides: TGTGCCAGCATCGACAGGTATGCAGCTTTCTTT.

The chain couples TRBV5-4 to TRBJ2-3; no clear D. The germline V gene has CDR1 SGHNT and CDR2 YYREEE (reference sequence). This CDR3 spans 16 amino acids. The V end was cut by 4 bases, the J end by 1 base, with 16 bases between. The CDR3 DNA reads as TGTGCCAGCAGCCCCCTCCCTGGCGGTCGCACAGATACGCAGTATTTT. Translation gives CASSPLPGGRTDTQYF.

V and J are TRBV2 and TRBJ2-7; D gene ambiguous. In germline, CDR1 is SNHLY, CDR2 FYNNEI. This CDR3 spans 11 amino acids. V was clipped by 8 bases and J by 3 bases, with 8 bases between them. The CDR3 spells CASDRGYEQYF. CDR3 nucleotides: TGTGCCAGCGACCGAGGCTACGAGCAGTACTTC.

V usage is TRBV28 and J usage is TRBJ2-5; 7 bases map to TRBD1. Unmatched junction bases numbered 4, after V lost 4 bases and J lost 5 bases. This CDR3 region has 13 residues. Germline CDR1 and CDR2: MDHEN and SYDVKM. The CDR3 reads CASSSGGVETQYF. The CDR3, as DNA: TGTGCCAGCAGTTCAGGGGGAGTGGAGACCCAGTACTTC. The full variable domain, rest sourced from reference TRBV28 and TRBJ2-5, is DVKVTQSSRYLVKRTGEKVFLECVQDMDHENMFWYRQDPGLGLRLIYFSYDVKMKEKGDIPEGYSVSREKKERFSLILESASTNQTSMYLCASSSGGVETQYFGPGTRLLVL.

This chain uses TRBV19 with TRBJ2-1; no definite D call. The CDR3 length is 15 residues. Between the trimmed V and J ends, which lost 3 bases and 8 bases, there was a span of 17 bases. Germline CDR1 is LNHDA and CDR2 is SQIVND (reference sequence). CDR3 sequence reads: CASSMMARMGYEQFF. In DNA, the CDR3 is TGTGCCAGTAGTATGATGGCCCGGATGGGGTATGAGCAGTTCTTC.

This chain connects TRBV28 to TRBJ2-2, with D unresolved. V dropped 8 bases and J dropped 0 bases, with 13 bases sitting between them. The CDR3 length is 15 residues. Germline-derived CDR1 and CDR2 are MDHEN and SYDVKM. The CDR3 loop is CASFDIAANTGELFF. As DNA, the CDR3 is TGTGCCAGCTTTGATATAGCCGCGAACACCGGGGAGCTGTTTTTT. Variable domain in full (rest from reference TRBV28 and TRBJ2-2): DVKVTQSSRYLVKRTGEKVFLECVQDMDHENMFWYRQDPGLGLRLIYFSYDVKMKEKGDIPEGYSVSREKKERFSLILESASTNQTSMYLCASFDIAANTGELFFGEGSRLTVL.

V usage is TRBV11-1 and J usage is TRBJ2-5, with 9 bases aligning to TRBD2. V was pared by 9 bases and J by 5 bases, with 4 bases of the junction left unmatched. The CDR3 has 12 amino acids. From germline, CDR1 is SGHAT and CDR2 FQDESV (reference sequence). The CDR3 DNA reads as TGTGCCAGTAGCGGGAGTTGGGAGACCCAGTACTTC. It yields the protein CASSGSWETQYF.

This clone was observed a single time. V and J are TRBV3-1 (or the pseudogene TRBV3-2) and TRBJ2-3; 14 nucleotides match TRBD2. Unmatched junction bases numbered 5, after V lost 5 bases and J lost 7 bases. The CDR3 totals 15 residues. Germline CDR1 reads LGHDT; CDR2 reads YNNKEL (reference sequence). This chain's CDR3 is CASSSGTSGGYTQYF. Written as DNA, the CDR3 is TGTGCCAGCAGCTCCGGGACTAGCGGGGGTTATACGCAGTATTTT.